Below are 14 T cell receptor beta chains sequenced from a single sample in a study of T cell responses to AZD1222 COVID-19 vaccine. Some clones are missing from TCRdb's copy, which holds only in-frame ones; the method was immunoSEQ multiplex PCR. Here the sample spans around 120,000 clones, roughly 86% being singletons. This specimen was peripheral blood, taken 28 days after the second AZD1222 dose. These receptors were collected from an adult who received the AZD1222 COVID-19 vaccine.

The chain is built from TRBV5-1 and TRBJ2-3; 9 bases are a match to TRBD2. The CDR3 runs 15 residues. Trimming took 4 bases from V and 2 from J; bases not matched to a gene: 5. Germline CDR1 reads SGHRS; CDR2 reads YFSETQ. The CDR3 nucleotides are TGCGCCAGCAGCCCTAGCGGGACAGTCACAGATACGCAGTATTTT. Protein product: CASSPSGTVTDTQYF.

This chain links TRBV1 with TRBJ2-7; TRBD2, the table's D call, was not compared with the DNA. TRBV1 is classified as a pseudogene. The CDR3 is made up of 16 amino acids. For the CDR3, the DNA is TGCACCAGCAGCCTCCGGGCCCCGGGAGGTTCCTACGAGCAGTACTTC. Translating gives CTSSLRAPGGSYEQYF.

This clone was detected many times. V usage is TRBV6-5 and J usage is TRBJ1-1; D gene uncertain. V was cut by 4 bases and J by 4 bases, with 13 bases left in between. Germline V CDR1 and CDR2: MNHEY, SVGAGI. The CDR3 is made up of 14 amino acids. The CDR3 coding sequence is TGTGCCAGCAGTTTGGAACGCACTGGCACTGAAGCTTTCTTT. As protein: CASSLERTGTEAFF.

DNA of the CDR3: TGCAGTGCTAGTGCGGAGACCCAGTACTTC. Protein sequence: CSASAETQYF. The chain uses TRBV20-1 and TRBJ2-5; D ambiguous. Trimming cost V 3 bases and J 5 bases, with 4 bases left between them. Germline lookup yields CDR1 DFQATT and CDR2 SNEGSKA (reference sequence). This CDR3 has 10 residues.

CDR3 in amino acids: CASSQVFRVAGAYEQYF. In DNA form, the CDR3 reads TGTGCCAGCAGCCAAGTATTTAGAGTAGCGGGAGCCTACGAGCAGTACTTC. The rearrangement uses TRBV14 and TRBJ2-7; 9 bases match TRBD2. CDR3 length: 17 amino acids. With V trimmed by 1 base and J by 2 bases, 9 bases remained unmatched. Germline values: CDR1 SGHDN, CDR2 FVKESK.

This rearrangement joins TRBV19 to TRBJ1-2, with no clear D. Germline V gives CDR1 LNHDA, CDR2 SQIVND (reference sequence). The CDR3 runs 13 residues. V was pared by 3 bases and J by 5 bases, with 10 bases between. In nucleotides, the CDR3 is TGTGCCAGTAGTATCGAGACACCGTATGGCTACACCTTC. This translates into CASSIETPYGYTF.

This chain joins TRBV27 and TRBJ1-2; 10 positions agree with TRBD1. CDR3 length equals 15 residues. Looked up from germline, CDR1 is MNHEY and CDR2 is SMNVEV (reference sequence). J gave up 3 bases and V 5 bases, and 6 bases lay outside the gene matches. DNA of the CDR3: TGTGCCAGCAGTCCGACAGGGGGCTTTCACTATGGCTACACCTTC. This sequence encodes CASSPTGGFHYGYTF.

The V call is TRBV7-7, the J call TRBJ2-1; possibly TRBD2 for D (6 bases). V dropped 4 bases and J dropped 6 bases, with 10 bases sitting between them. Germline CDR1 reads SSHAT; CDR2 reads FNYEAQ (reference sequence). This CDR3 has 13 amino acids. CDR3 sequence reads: CASSYGLTNEQFF. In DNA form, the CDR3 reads TGTGCCAGCAGCTACGGACTAACCAATGAGCAGTTCTTC. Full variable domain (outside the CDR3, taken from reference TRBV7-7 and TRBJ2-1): GAGVSQSPRYKVTKRGQDVTLRCDPISSHATLYWYQQALGQGPEFLTYFNYEAQPDKSGLPSDRFSAERPEGSISTLTIQRTEQRDSAMYRCASSYGLTNEQFFGPGTRLTVL.

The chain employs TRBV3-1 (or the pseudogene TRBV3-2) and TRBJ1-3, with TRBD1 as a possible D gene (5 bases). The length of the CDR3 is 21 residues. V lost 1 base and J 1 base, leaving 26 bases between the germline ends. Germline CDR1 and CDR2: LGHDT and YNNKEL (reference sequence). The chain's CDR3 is CASSQGLVGVQILFSGNTIYF. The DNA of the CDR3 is TGTGCCAGCAGCCAAGGTTTGGTAGGGGTACAGATCTTATTTTCTGGAAACACCATATATTTT.

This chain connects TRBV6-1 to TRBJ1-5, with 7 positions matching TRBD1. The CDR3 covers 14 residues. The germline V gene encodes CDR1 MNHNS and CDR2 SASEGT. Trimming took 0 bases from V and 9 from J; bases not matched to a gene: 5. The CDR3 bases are TGTGCCAGCAGTGAAGCGGGACAGCTTGTGCCCCAGCATTTT. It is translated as CASSEAGQLVPQHF.

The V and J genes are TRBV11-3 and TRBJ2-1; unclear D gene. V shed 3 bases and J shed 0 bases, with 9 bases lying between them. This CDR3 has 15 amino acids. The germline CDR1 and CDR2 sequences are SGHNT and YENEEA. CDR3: CASSLGLNSYNEQFF. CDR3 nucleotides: TGTGCCAGCAGCTTGGGGTTGAACTCCTACAATGAGCAGTTCTTC.

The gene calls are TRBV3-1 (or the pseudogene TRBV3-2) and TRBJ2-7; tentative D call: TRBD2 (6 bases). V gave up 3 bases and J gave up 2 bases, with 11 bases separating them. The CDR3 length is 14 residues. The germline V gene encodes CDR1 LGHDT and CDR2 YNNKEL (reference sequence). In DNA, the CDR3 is TGTGCCAGCAGCCACGGCGGGACCGCCTACGAGCAGTACTTC. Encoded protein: CASSHGGTAYEQYF.

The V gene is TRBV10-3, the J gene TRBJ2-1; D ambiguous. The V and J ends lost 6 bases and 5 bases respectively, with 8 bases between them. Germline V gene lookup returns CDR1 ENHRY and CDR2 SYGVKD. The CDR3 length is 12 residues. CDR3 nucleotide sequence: TGTGCCATCAGGGCAGTGGACAATGAGCAGTTCTTC. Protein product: CAIRAVDNEQFF.

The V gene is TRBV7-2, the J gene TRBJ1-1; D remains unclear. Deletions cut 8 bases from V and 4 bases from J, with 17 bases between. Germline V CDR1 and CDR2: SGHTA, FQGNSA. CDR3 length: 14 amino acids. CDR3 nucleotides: TGTGCCAGCGGCATTAGACCCCCAGCCACTGAAGCTTTCTTT. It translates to CASGIRPPATEAFF. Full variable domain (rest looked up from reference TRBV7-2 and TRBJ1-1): GAGVSQSPSNKVTEKGKDVELRCDPISGHTALYWYRQSLGQGLEFLIYFQGNSAPDKSGLPSDRFSAERTGGSVSTLTIQRTQQEDSAVYLCASGIRPPATEAFFGQGTRLTVV.